Following are 18 T cell receptor beta chains from one sample sequenced in a study of control samples from healthy donors and cancer patients. TCRdb's table, derived via immunoSEQ multiplex PCR, lists solely in-frame clones and lacks some. The sample carries some 20,000 clones, more than 75% recorded once. Sequencing used PBMCs. The receptors shown here come from a woman aged 55 to 70 with head and neck cancer.

J is TRBJ2-5 and V is TRBV2; 7 positions match TRBD2. V gave up 6 bases and J gave up 1 base; unmatched junction bases: 8. The CDR3 runs to 15 residues. Germline CDR1 is SNHLY and CDR2 is FYNNEI. Here the CDR3 reads CASRGGYGAQETQYF. The CDR3 DNA follows: TGTGCCAGCAGGGGGGGGTATGGGGCCCAAGAGACCCAGTACTTC.

The chain combines TRBV19 with TRBJ2-7; 9 nucleotides line up with TRBD2. V shed 4 bases, J shed 3 bases, and the junction held 7 bases outside the gene matches. CDR1 is LNHDA, CDR2 SQIVND, per germline (reference sequence). The CDR3 is 15 residues long. The CDR3 DNA reads as TGTGCCAGTAGTACTCTAGCGGGAAAAGGCTACGAGCAGTACTTC. Encoded protein: CASSTLAGKGYEQYF.

This clone was counted once. The V call is TRBV18, the J call TRBJ1-1; D ambiguous. This CDR3 contains 13 residues. The germline V gene has CDR1 KGHSH and CDR2 LQKENI. V was clipped by 4 bases and J by 1 base, with 7 bases between them. The CDR3 here is CASSLERNTEAFF. CDR3 in DNA: TGTGCCAGCTCACTCGAGCGGAACACTGAAGCTTTCTTT.

The chain employs TRBV6-5 and TRBJ1-1; D uncertain. V was cut by 6 bases and J by 4 bases, with 9 bases left in between. CDR1 is MNHEY and CDR2 is SVGAGI in the germline V gene. This CDR3 is 12 amino acids long. CDR3 loop: CASSPIGTEAFF. CDR3 in DNA: TGTGCCAGCAGCCCAATAGGCACTGAAGCTTTCTTT.

This clone was seen more than once but under ten times. The chain is built from TRBV3-1 (or the pseudogene TRBV3-2) and TRBJ1-1; TRBD1 matches 7 bases. The germline V gene has CDR1 LGHDT and CDR2 YNNKEL (reference sequence). Germline trimming cut 0 bases from V and 2 bases from J; bases unmatched to any gene: 9. This CDR3 comprises 17 residues. CDR3 sequence reads: CASSQEMGGQPNTEAFF. The CDR3 DNA reads as TGTGCCAGCAGCCAAGAAATGGGGGGACAGCCTAACACTGAAGCTTTCTTT.

The chain combines TRBV5-1 with TRBJ2-7; TRBD2 aligns across 7 bases. Germline V lookup: CDR1 SGHRS, CDR2 YFSETQ. Trimming took 0 bases from V and 0 from J; bases not matched to a gene: 9. There are 17 residues in the CDR3. The CDR3 is CASSLGGLADSSYEQYF. CDR3 DNA: TGCGCCAGCAGCTTGGGCGGTCTAGCGGATAGCTCCTACGAGCAGTACTTC. Full variable domain (rest looked up from reference TRBV5-1 and TRBJ2-7): KAGVTQTPRYLIKTRGQQVTLSCSPISGHRSVSWYQQTPGQGLQFLFEYFSETQRNKGNFPGRFSGRQFSNSRSEMNVSTLELGDSALYLCASSLGGLADSSYEQYFGPGTRLTVT.

CDR3 in amino acids: CASSGRGAGGPYEQYF. The CDR3 DNA is TGTGCCAGCAGCGGCAGGGGGGCGGGAGGTCCCTACGAGCAGTACTTC. The chain couples TRBV5-4 to TRBJ2-7; tentatively, D is TRBD2 (8 bases). This CDR3 has 16 residues. Germline CDR1 and CDR2: SGHNT and YYREEE (reference sequence). Trimming pared 4 bases from V and 2 bases from J, leaving 19 bases between. The full variable domain, its missing parts supplied by reference TRBV5-4 and TRBJ2-7, is ETGVTQSPTHLIKTRGQQVTLRCSSQSGHNTVSWYQQALGQGPQFIFQYYREEENGRGNFPPRFSGLQFPNYSSELNVNALELDDSALYLCASSGRGAGGPYEQYFGPGTRLTVT.

This clone was recorded only once. CDR3 loop: CASSLFTVRDSGANVLTF. The CDR3 coding sequence is TGTGCCAGCAGCTTGTTTACAGTGCGGGACTCTGGGGCCAACGTCCTGACTTTC. The J gene is TRBJ2-6, the V gene TRBV5-8, with TRBD2 as a possible D gene (6 bases). Germline V lookup: CDR1 SGHTS, CDR2 YDEGEE. The CDR3 sequence is 18 residues long. V was trimmed by 1 base and J by 0 bases, leaving 14 bases between them.

This clone showed up just once. The chain carries TRBV5-8 and TRBJ2-1; D gene ambiguous. Germline V gene sequence: CDR1 SGHTS, CDR2 YDEGEE. The length of the CDR3 is 15 residues. The V end was cut by 4 bases, the J end by 0 bases, with 11 bases between. The CDR3 sequence is CASSVSIGSYNEQFF. CDR3 in DNA: TGTGCCAGCAGCGTTTCAATCGGCTCCTACAATGAGCAGTTCTTC.

The chain links TRBV5-1 to TRBJ1-5; the D is unclear. CDR1 and CDR2 (germline): SGHRS, YFSETQ. CDR3 length equals 13 residues. The germline V and J ends were trimmed by 0 bases and 1 base, with 2 bases remaining between them. As DNA, the CDR3 is TGCGCCAGCAGCTTGGGGAGCAATCAGCCCCAGCATTTT. This translates into CASSLGSNQPQHF.

The genes are TRBV27 and TRBJ2-1; tentatively, D is TRBD2 (5 bases). The germline V and J ends were trimmed by 5 bases and 3 bases, with 8 bases remaining between them. There are 13 residues in the CDR3. Germline loops: CDR1 MNHEY, CDR2 SMNVEV (reference sequence). The CDR3 DNA reads as TGTGCCAGCAGTAACCGGGACTACAATGAGCAGTTCTTC. Translating gives CASSNRDYNEQFF.

This sequence joins TRBV28 and TRBJ2-7; D not certain. This CDR3 spans 13 amino acids. Deletions cut 7 bases from V and 3 bases from J, with 13 bases between. Germline CDR1 is MDHEN and CDR2 is SYDVKM. DNA of the CDR3: TGTGCCAGCATACCAGCAGCTCGCTACGAGCAGTACTTC. Translating it yields CASIPAARYEQYF.

The genes are TRBV2 and TRBJ1-1; D is ambiguous. This CDR3 has 13 residues. V dropped 9 bases and J dropped 0 bases, with 11 bases sitting between them. Germline-derived CDR1 and CDR2 are SNHLY and FYNNEI. Here the CDR3 reads CASKVSLNTEAFF. The CDR3, as DNA: TGTGCCAGTAAGGTGTCCCTGAACACTGAAGCTTTCTTT.

The V gene is TRBV15, the J gene TRBJ2-1, with 11 bases lining up with TRBD2. The junction had 17 bases not matched to a gene; V was cut back by 0 bases and J by 10 bases. The germline gives CDR1 LNHNV, CDR2 YYDKDF (reference sequence). CDR3 length: 19 residues. DNA of the CDR3: TGTGCCACCAGCAGAGATCCCTTAGCGGGAGGGCCTTGGGCCGTCGAGCAGTTCTTC. It yields the protein CATSRDPLAGGPWAVEQFF.

The V gene is TRBV18, the J gene TRBJ2-2, with D unresolved. This CDR3 has 13 residues. Germline-derived CDR1 and CDR2 are KGHSH and LQKENI. V dropped 6 bases and J dropped 2 bases, with 7 bases sitting between them. In DNA, the CDR3 is TGTGCCAGCTCTCCCTTTAACACCGGGGAGCTGTTTTTT. Its translation is CASSPFNTGELFF.

The V gene is TRBV7-9, the J gene TRBJ2-2; D could derive from TRBD1 or TRBD2 (5 bases each). V shed 3 bases and J shed 7 bases, with 12 bases lying between them. Germline values: CDR1 SEHNR, CDR2 FQNEAQ (reference sequence). The CDR3 totals 14 residues. The CDR3 region is CASSLFEGFGELFF. CDR3 bases: TGTGCCAGCAGCTTGTTTGAGGGGTTCGGGGAGCTGTTTTTT.

The chain employs TRBV3-1 (or the pseudogene TRBV3-2) and TRBJ2-5, with unresolved D. V was trimmed by 6 bases and J by 2 bases, leaving 13 bases between them. There are 14 residues in the CDR3. The germline V gene encodes CDR1 LGHDT and CDR2 YNNKEL (reference sequence). The CDR3 loop reads CASSGSEQQETQYF. The CDR3 nucleotides are TGTGCCAGCAGTGGGTCGGAGCAGCAAGAGACCCAGTACTTC.

The chain is built from TRBV15 and TRBJ1-1; D is unresolved. Trimming left V 2 bases short and J 2 bases short, with 6 bases between. CDR1 is LNHNV, CDR2 YYDKDF, per germline (reference sequence). This CDR3 has 13 residues. The CDR3: CATSRIVNTEAFF. The CDR3 DNA reads as TGTGCCACCAGCAGAATCGTAAACACTGAAGCTTTCTTT. Looking up the rest from reference TRBV15 and TRBJ1-1 gives the full variable domain: DAMVIQNPRYQVTQFGKPVTLSCSQTLNHNVMYWYQQKSSQAPKLLFHYYDKDFNNEADTPDNFQSRRPNTSFCFLDIRSPGLGDTAMYLCATSRIVNTEAFFGQGTRLTVV.